These T cell receptor beta chains were read from a single sample in a study of T cell responses to AZD1222 COVID-19 vaccine. Profiling relied on immunoSEQ multiplex PCR, and the TCRdb table lists in-frame clones only, not all of them. The repertoire holds roughly 150,000 clones, with 85% to 95% as singletons. Here the sequenced sample was peripheral blood, taken on day 0 of AZD1222 vaccination. The receptors come from an adult in good health. CDR3s include the opening cysteine and the closing phenylalanine or tryptophan. The D gene is left open where the match is weak. Clone size appears in some rows only: once, few, many, or a class for an expanded clone.

j_gene,abundance,d_gene,v_gene,CDR3nt,CDR3aa
TRBJ1-1,once,NA,TRBV12-3/TRBV12-4,TGTGCCAGCAGTTTTGAGACCGGGACTGAAGCTTTCTTT,CASSFETGTEAFF
TRBJ2-2,NA,NA,TRBV12-5,TGTGCTAGTGGTTTTGGGGGGGAGCTGTTTTTT,CASGFGGELFF
TRBJ2-7,NA,TRBD2,TRBV7-9,TGTGCCAGCAGCGAGGCGGGAGGGCCCGCTAGGGAGCAGTACTTC,CASSEAGGPAREQYF
TRBJ1-3,NA,NA,TRBV5-1,TGCGCCAGCAGCTTGAACAGGGACGGCTCTGGAAACACCATATATTTT,CASSLNRDGSGNTIYF
TRBJ2-5,NA,NA,TRBV5-4,TGTGCCAGCAGCTCACACTCGTTAGCTGGTTCGGCCCAAGAGACCCAGTACTTC,CASSSHSLAGSAQETQYF
TRBJ1-5,NA,NA,TRBV6-4,TGTGCCAGCAGTGACTCGAAGCCCGCTTTTGATCAGCCCCAGCATTTT,CASSDSKPAFDQPQHF
TRBJ2-2,NA,TRBD2,TRBV7-2,TGTGCCAGCAGCTCCCCGGGACTAGCGGGACACACCGGGGAGCTGTTTTTT,CASSSPGLAGHTGELFF
TRBJ2-2,NA,NA,TRBV19,TGTGCCAGTATGGGCGGCAGAAACACCGGGGAGCTGTTTTTT,CASMGGRNTGELFF
TRBJ1-1,NA,NA,TRBV18,TGTGCCAGCTCACCAGGGCCGAACACTGAAGCTTTCTTT,CASSPGPNTEAFF
TRBJ1-1,few,NA,TRBV19,TGTGCCAGTACCAAGAAAAAGGAGGGCGGGAGCTCCAACACTGAAGCTTTCTTT,CASTKKKEGGSSNTEAFF
TRBJ2-7,once,NA,TRBV28,TGTGCCAGCAGTTTAGTTTTGCGTAACTCCTACGAGCAGTACTTC,CASSLVLRNSYEQYF
TRBJ1-1,once,NA,TRBV2,TGTGCCAGCAGTGGAGAAGGACAGCTGAACACTGAAGCTTTCTTT,CASSGEGQLNTEAFF
TRBJ1-2,NA,NA,TRBV7-9,TGTGCCAGCAGCTCGTCCCAATTACCCCAGGACTATGGCTACACCTTC,CASSSSQLPQDYGYTF
TRBJ1-2,NA,TRBD1,TRBV5-4,TGTGCCAGCAGCCTCGGGACAGGGGGAGGCTACACCTTC,CASSLGTGGGYTF
TRBJ1-1,few,NA,TRBV30,TGTGCCTGGACCCTTGGGGCAGGGGAGACTGAAGCTTTCTTT,CAWTLGAGETEAFF
TRBJ1-6,NA,TRBD1,TRBV5-6,TGTGCCAGCAGCTACCGGGACAGGGGGGTACTCCACTTT,CASSYRDRGVLHF
TRBJ2-1,NA,TRBD1,TRBV4-2,TGTGCCAGCAGCCTCGACAGGGCGACCTCCTACAATGAGCAGTTCTTC,CASSLDRATSYNEQFF
TRBJ2-2,NA,NA,TRBV29-1,TGCAGCGTTGAAGAAGGGACCGGGGAGCTGTTTTTT,CSVEEGTGELFF
TRBJ1-1,NA,TRBD1,TRBV6-2/TRBV6-3,TGTGCCAGCAGTGGACAGGTGAACACTGAAGCTTTCTTT,CASSGQVNTEAFF
TRBJ2-3,NA,NA,TRBV12-3/TRBV12-4,TGTGCCAGCAGTTTGGCGCTAACAGATACGCAGTATTTT,CASSLALTDTQYF
TRBJ2-7,NA,TRBD2,TRBV7-2,TGTGCCAGCAGTCCGAGCGGGGGCTACGAGCAGTACTTC,CASSPSGGYEQYF
TRBJ2-1,NA,NA,TRBV6-4,TGTGCCAGCAGTGACGTGGAGGGTACTTCTCAGTTCTTC,CASSDVEGTSQFF
TRBJ1-1,NA,NA,TRBV21-1,TGTGCCAGCAGCGTTCCGGGACAGGGGGACACTGAAGCTTTCTTT,CASSVPGQGDTEAFF
TRBJ1-4,NA,NA,TRBV2,TGTGCCAGCGGGAGACACGACTTGAATGAAAAACTGTTTTTT,CASGRHDLNEKLFF
TRBJ1-1,NA,NA,TRBV2,TGTGCCAGCAGAAGCAGAACCTCGAACACTGAAGCTTTCTTT,CASRSRTSNTEAFF
TRBJ2-2,once,TRBD2,TRBV2,TGTGCCAGCCCTAGCGGGGGACCGAACACCGGGGAGCTGTTTTTT,CASPSGGPNTGELFF
TRBJ1-5,NA,NA,TRBV19,TGTGCCAGTAGTCCGCCGGGGGGGCGGGATCAGCCCCAGCATTTT,CASSPPGGRDQPQHF
TRBJ1-1,NA,NA,TRBV29-1,TGCAGCGTTGATGATGACAGAATGAACACTGAAGCTTTCTTT,CSVDDDRMNTEAFF
TRBJ2-1,NA,NA,TRBV14,TGTGCCAGCAGCCAAGATACAGGAACTTGGTGGCCCTACAATGAGCAGTTCTTC,CASSQDTGTWWPYNEQFF
TRBJ1-1,NA,TRBD1,TRBV7-9,TGTGCCAGCAGCTTAGGACAGGGGGCGCTGGGCACTGAAGCTTTCTTT,CASSLGQGALGTEAFF
TRBJ1-2,once,NA,TRBV28,TGTGCCAGCAGTTCCCCCTTATTGGGATATGGCTACACCTTC,CASSSPLLGYGYTF
TRBJ1-1,NA,NA,TRBV29-1,TGCAGCGTGCCCTCAGGGAGACAAGAAGAAACTGAAGCTTTCTTT,CSVPSGRQEETEAFF
TRBJ1-2,NA,NA,TRBV18,TGTGCCAGCTCACCCCAGGGCAGATCTAACTATGGCTACACCTTC,CASSPQGRSNYGYTF